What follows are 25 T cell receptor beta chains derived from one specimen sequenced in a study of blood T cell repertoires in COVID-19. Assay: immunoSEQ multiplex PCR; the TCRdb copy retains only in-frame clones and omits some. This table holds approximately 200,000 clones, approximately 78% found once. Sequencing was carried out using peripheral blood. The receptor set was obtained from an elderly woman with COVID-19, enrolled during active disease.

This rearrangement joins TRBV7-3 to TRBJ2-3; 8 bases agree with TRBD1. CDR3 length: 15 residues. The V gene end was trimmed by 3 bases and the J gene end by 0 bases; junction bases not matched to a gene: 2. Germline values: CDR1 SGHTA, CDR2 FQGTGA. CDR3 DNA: TGTGCCAGCAGCTTCGACAGGGGCAGCACAGATACGCAGTATTTT. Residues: CASSFDRGSTDTQYF.

The CDR3 DNA reads TGTGCCAGCAGGTCGGACAGCTATGGCTACACCTTC. Its translation: CASRSDSYGYTF. The chain links TRBV28 to TRBJ1-2, with TRBD1 as a possible D gene (6 bases). The germline V and J ends were trimmed by 6 bases and 4 bases, with 9 bases remaining between them. This CDR3 has 12 residues. The germline V gene encodes CDR1 MDHEN and CDR2 SYDVKM.

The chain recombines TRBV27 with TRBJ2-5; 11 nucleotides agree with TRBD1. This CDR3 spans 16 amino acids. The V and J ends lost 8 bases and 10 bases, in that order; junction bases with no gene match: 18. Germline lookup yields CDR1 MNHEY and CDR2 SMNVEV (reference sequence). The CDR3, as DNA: TGTGCCAGCGCTCTATTAAGAGGACAGGGGGCGGTAAACCAGTACTTC. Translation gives CASALLRGQGAVNQYF.

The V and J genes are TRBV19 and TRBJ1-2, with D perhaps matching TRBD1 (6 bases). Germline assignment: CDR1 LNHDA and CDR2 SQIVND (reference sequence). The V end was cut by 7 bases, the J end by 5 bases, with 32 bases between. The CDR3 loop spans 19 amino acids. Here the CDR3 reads CASILRRGSLLHNLYGYTF. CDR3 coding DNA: TGTGCCAGTATCCTTCGCAGGGGATCACTTTTGCACAATCTGTATGGCTACACCTTC.

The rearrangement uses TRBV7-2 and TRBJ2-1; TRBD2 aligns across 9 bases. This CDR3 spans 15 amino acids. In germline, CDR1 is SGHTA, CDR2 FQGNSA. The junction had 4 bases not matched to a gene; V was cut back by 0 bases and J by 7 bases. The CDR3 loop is CASSLASGRGNEQFF. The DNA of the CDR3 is TGTGCCAGCAGCTTAGCTAGCGGGAGAGGGAATGAGCAGTTCTTC.

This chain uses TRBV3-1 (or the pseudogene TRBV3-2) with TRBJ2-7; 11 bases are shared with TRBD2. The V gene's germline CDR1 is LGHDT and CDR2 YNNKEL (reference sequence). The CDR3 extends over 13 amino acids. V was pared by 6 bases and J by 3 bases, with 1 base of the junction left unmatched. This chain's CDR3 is CASSGLAGYEQYF. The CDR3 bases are TGTGCCAGCAGTGGACTAGCGGGCTACGAGCAGTACTTC.

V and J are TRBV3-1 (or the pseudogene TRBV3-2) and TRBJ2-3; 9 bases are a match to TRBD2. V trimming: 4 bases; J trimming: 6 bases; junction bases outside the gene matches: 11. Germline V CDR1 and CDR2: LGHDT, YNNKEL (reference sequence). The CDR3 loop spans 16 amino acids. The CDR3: CASSPAGLALDDTQYF. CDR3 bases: TGTGCCAGCAGCCCGGCGGGACTAGCCTTGGATGATACGCAGTATTTT.

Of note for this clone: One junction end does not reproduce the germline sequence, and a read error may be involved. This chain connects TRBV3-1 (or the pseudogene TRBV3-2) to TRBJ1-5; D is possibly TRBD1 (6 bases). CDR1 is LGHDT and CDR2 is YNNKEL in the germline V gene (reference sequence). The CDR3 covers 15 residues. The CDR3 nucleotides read TGTGCCAGCAGCGAAGACGGCAGGGGATCCCAGCCCCAGCATTTT. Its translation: CASSEDGRGSQPQHF.

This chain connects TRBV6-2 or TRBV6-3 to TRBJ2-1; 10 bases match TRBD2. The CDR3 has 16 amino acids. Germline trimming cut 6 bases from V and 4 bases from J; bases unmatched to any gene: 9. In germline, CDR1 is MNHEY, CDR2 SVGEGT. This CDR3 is CASSRISGGSYNEQFF. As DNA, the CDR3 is TGTGCCAGCAGCCGGATTAGCGGGGGGTCTTACAATGAGCAGTTCTTC.

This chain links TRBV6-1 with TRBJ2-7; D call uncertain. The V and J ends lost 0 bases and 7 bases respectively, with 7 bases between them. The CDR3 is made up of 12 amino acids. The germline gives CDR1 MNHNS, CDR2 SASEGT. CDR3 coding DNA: TGTGCCAGCAGTGAAGCTGCGTGGGAGCAGTACTTC. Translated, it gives CASSEAAWEQYF.

CDR3 residues: CASTRQGTRSPLHF. DNA for the CDR3: TGTGCCAGCACAAGACAGGGGACGCGGTCACCCCTCCACTTT. V and J are TRBV2 and TRBJ1-6; 8 bases are a match to TRBD1. Germline CDR1 and CDR2: SNHLY and FYNNEI. The CDR3 runs 14 residues. J lost 10 bases, V lost 7 bases, and 9 bases had no gene match. The variable domain in full, with the rest retrieved from reference TRBV2 and TRBJ1-6, is EPEVTQTPSHQVTQMGQEVILRCVPISNHLYFYWYRQILGQKVEFLVSFYNNEISEKSEIFDDQFSVERPDGSNFTLKIRSTKLEDSAMYFCASTRQGTRSPLHFGNGTRLTVT.

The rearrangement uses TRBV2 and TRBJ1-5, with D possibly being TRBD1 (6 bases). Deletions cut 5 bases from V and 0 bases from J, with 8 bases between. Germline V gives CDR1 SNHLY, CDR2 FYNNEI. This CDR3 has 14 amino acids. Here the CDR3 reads CASSTQGSNQPQHF. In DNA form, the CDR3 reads TGTGCCAGCAGTACACAGGGTAGCAATCAGCCCCAGCATTTT.

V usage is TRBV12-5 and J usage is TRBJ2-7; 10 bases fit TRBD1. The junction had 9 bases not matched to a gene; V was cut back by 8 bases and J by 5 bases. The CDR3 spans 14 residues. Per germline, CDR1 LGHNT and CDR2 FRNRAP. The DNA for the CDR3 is TGTGCTAGTCAATCCCGGGACAGGGGACACGAGCAGTACTTC. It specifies CASQSRDRGHEQYF.

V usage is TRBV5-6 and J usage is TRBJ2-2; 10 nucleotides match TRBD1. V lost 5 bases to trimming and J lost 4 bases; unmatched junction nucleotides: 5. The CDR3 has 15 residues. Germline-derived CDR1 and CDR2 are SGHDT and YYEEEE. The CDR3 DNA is TGTGCCAGCAGGACAGGGGGCTTGAGCACCGGGGAGCTGTTTTTT. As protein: CASRTGGLSTGELFF.

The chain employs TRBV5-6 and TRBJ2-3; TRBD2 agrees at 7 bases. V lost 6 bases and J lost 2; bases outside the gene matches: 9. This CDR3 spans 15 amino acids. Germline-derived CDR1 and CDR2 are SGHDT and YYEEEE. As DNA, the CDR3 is TGTGCCAGCACCATCGGACTAGTTTACACAGATACGCAGTATTTT. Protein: CASTIGLVYTDTQYF.

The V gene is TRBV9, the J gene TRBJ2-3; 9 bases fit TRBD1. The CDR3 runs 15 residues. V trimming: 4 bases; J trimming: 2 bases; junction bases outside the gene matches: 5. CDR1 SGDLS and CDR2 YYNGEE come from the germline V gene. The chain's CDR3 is CASSIRTGATDTQYF. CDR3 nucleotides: TGTGCCAGCAGCATCCGGACAGGGGCCACAGATACGCAGTATTTT.

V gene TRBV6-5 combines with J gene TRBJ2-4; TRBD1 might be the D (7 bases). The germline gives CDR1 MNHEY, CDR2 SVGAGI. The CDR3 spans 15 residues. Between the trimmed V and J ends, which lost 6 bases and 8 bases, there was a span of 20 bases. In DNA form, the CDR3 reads TGTGCCAGCAGAGCTCCAGGGGGTTCGGGGGACATTCAGTACTTC. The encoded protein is CASRAPGGSGDIQYF.

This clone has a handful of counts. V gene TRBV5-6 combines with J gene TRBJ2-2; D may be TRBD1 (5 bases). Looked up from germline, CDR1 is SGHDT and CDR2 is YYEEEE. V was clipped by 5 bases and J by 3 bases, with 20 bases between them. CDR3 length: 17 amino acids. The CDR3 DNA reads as TGTGCCAGCAGATTAGGGGTGTACAGGAAGGACACCGGGGAGCTGTTTTTT. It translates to CASRLGVYRKDTGELFF.

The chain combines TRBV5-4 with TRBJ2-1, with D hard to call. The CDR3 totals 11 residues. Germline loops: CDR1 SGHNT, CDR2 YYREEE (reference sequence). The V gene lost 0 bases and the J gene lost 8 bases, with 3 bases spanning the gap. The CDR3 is CASSLADEQFF. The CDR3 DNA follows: TGTGCCAGCAGCTTGGCCGATGAGCAGTTCTTC. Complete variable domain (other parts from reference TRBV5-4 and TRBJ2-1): ETGVTQSPTHLIKTRGQQVTLRCSSQSGHNTVSWYQQALGQGPQFIFQYYREEENGRGNFPPRFSGLQFPNYSSELNVNALELDDSALYLCASSLADEQFFGPGTRLTVL.

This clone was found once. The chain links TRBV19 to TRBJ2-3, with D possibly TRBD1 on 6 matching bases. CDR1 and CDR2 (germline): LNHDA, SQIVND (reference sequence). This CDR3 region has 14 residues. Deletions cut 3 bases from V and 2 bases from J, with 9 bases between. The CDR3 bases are TGTGCCAGTAGTATCGGACAGAACACAGATACGCAGTATTTT. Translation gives CASSIGQNTDTQYF.

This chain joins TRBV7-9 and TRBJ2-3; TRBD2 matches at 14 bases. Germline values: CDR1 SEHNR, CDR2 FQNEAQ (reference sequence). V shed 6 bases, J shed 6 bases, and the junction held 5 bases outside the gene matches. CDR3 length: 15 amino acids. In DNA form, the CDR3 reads TGTGCCAGCAGTCCAGGGACTAGCGGGGGTGATACGCAGTATTTT. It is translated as CASSPGTSGGDTQYF.

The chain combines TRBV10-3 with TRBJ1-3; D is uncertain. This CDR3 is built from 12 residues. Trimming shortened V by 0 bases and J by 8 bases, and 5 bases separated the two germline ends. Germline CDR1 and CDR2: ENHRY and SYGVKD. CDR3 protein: CAISESVDTIYF. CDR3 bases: TGTGCCATCAGTGAGTCGGTAGACACCATATATTTT.

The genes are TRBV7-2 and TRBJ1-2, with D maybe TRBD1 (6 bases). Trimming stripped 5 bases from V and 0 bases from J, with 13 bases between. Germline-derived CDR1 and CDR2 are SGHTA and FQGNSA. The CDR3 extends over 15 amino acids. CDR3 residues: CASSAPTGANYGYTF. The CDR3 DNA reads TGTGCCAGCAGCGCCCCGACAGGAGCTAACTATGGCTACACCTTC.

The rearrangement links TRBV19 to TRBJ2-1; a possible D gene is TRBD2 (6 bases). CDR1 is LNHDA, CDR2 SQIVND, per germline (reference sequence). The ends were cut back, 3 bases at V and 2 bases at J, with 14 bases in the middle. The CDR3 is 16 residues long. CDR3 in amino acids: CASSIRRGRAYNEQFF. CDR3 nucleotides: TGTGCCAGTAGTATCAGGAGGGGACGGGCCTACAATGAGCAGTTCTTC.

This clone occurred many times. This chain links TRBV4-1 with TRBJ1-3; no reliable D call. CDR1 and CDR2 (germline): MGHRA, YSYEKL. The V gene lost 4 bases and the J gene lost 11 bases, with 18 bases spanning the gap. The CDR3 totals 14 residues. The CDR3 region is CASSPEGRGVAIYF. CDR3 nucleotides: TGCGCCAGCAGCCCCGAGGGTCGGGGTGTCGCCATATATTTT.